The rows below give T cell receptor beta chains drawn from one sample of a study of shared T cell receptors in the human thymus. Libraries were prepared by immunoSEQ multiplex PCR; TCRdb keeps only in-frame clonotypes and omits some of them. The sample includes 540,000 or so clones, approximately 80% of them seen just once. These same records also appear under a second study, on human thymus T cells.

Input material: thymocytes. All receptors derive from a boy less than two years old with a congenital heart defect. Both conserved end residues are part of each CDR3. The order of the fields is D gene, clone size, V gene, J gene, CDR3 protein, CDR3 DNA. D genes are given only for firm matches. For some rows the clone size is stated as once, few or many, or as a class when expanded; others skip it.

>.|.|TRBV11-2|TRBJ2-7
CASSRRTTLTYEQYF
TGTGCCAGCAGCCGCCGGACTACCTTGACCTACGAGCAGTACTTC
>TRBD1|.|TRBV28|TRBJ2-3
CASRAPGRQGASDTQYF
TGTGCCAGCAGAGCACCCGGTAGACAGGGGGCCTCAGATACGCAGTATTTT
>.|.|TRBV7-9|TRBJ2-7
CASSLGGHEQYF
TGTGCCAGCAGCTTAGGGGGGCACGAGCAGTACTTC
>.|.|TRBV25-1|TRBJ1-2
CASTGGAGYTF
TGTGCCAGCACCGGGGGGGCGGGCTACACCTTC
>.|.|TRBV29-1|TRBJ2-1
CSVEWDSLIDEQFF
TGCAGCGTTGAGTGGGACTCGTTAATCGATGAGCAGTTCTTC
>.|few|TRBV10-3|TRBJ2-1
CAISVRAYNEQFF
TGTGCCATCAGTGTCAGGGCCTACAATGAGCAGTTCTTC
>TRBD2|.|TRBV4-1|TRBJ2-3
CASSQDRGGYTQYF
TGCGCCAGCAGCCAAGATCGGGGGGGGTATACGCAGTATTTT
>TRBD1|few|TRBV6-4|TRBJ1-2
CASSDGRAGGYYGYTF
TGTGCCAGCAGTGATGGGCGGGCAGGGGGCTACTATGGCTACACCTTC
>.|.|TRBV28|TRBJ1-5
CASTPFSDCSNQPQHF
TGTGCCAGCACCCCTTTCTCGGACTGCAGCAATCAGCCCCAGCATTTT
>TRBD1|.|TRBV4-2|TRBJ2-7
CASSQIPGQDSYEQYF
TGTGCCAGCAGCCAGATCCCCGGACAGGATTCCTACGAGCAGTACTTC
>TRBD2|.|TRBV9|TRBJ2-2
CASSRGLAGNTGELFF
TGTGCCAGCAGCCGCGGACTAGCGGGAAACACCGGGGAGCTGTTTTTT
>.|.|TRBV21-1|TRBJ1-3
CASSKFGRCLCFSGNTIYF
TGTGCCAGCAGCAAATTTGGCCGTTGCCTGTGTTTCTCTGGAAACACCATATATTTT
>.|.|TRBV27|TRBJ1-2
CASSLSAGVGYTF
TGTGCCAGCAGTTTATCGGCAGGGGTGGGCTACACCTTC
>TRBD2|.|TRBV18|TRBJ2-3
CASSLGLADTDTQYF
TGTGCCAGCTCCCTGGGACTAGCGGACACAGATACGCAGTATTTT
>TRBD2|.|TRBV27|TRBJ2-7
CASSPNRGGQWGGSYEQYF
TGTGCCAGCTCCCCCAACCGGGGGGGGCAGTGGGGGGGATCCTACGAGCAGTACTTC
>.|.|TRBV11-2|TRBJ2-1
CASSNVRSSYNEQFF
TGTGCCAGCAGCAACGTACGGAGCTCCTACAATGAGCAGTTCTTC
>.|.|TRBV7-2|TRBJ1-4
CASPREGTNEKLFF
TGTGCCAGCCCCCGGGAGGGTACTAATGAAAAACTGTTTTTT
>.|.|TRBV27|TRBJ2-7
CASSFGGVYEQYF
TGTGCCAGCAGTTTTGGTGGAGTCTACGAGCAGTACTTC
>TRBD2|.|TRBV7-2|TRBJ2-7
CASSLADGTSEDEQYF
TGTGCCAGCAGCTTAGCCGACGGGACTAGCGAGGACGAGCAGTACTTC
>TRBD1|.|TRBV18|TRBJ2-7
CASSPPVTDRAPPSSYEQYF
TGTGCCAGCTCACCACCGGTAACGGACAGGGCGCCCCCGAGCTCCTACGAGCAGTACTTC